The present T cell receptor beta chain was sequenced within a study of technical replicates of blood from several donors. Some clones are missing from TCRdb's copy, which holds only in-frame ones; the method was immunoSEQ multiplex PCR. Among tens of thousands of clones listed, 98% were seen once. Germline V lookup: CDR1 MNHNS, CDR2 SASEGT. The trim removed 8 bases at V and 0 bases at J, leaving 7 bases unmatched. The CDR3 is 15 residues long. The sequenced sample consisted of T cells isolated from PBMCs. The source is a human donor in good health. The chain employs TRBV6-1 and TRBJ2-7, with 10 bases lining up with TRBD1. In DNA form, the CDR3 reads TGTGCCAGCGTTTGGGACAGGGGCTACTCCTACGAGCAGTACTTC. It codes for CASVWDRGYSYEQYF.